The 8 T cell receptor beta chains in this list originate from one sample, sequenced in a study of Ad26.COV2.S vaccination and SARS-CoV-2 variants. Sequenced by immunoSEQ multiplex PCR; TCRdb stores in-frame clones only, minus some. The sample lists around 320,000 clones; around 86% were seen once. The treatment is: roughly 19 received Ad26.COV2.S at low or high dose, single or two shots; about five received placebo; per-sample allocation not given. Day 63 after the first injection of vaccine or placebo was the sampling time. The source material was peripheral blood, sampled in a trial of Ad26.COV2.S vaccine versus placebo. These receptors all stem from a person aged 18-65 years who received the Ad26.COV2.S COVID-19 vaccine or a placebo.

V and J are TRBV4-2 and TRBJ2-7, with D possibly TRBD2 on 5 matching bases. Germline CDR1 LGHNA, CDR2 YNFKEQ. The CDR3 loop spans 15 amino acids. Trimming left V 0 bases short and J 5 bases short, with 14 bases between. CDR3 in amino acids: CASSQEDQVTNEQYF. CDR3 nucleotide sequence: TGTGCCAGCAGCCAAGAGGATCAGGTGACTAACGAGCAGTACTTC.

V and J are TRBV10-1 and TRBJ1-1; TRBD1 agrees at 8 bases. Germline V lookup: CDR1 WNHNN, CDR2 SYGVQD (reference sequence). V was clipped by 7 bases and J by 5 bases; unmatched bases: 12. The CDR3 covers 15 residues. The CDR3 spells CASIQDRAPRTEAFF. The CDR3 coding sequence is TGCGCCAGCATCCAGGACAGGGCGCCGAGGACTGAAGCTTTCTTT.

The chain uses TRBV7-6 and TRBJ2-2; D is unresolved. Trimming shortened V by 1 base and J by 4 bases, and 13 bases separated the two germline ends. The CDR3 is 16 residues long. The germline CDR1 and CDR2 sequences are SGHVS and FNYEAQ. DNA for the CDR3: TGTGCCAGCAGCTTAGTATTTAGGGAAGGCACCGGGGAGCTGTTTTTT. Translating it yields CASSLVFREGTGELFF.

The chain uses TRBV15 and TRBJ1-4; D possibly corresponds to TRBD1 (6 bases). The V gene's germline CDR1 is LNHNV and CDR2 YYDKDF (reference sequence). Trimming left V 0 bases short and J 4 bases short, with 12 bases between. The CDR3 contains 16 residues. The CDR3 reads CATSRDGGSGNEKLFF. The DNA for the CDR3 is TGTGCCACCAGCAGAGATGGGGGCAGTGGTAATGAAAAACTGTTTTTT. The whole variable domain, filled in from reference TRBV15 and TRBJ1-4, reads DAMVIQNPRYQVTQFGKPVTLSCSQTLNHNVMYWYQQKSSQAPKLLFHYYDKDFNNEADTPDNFQSRRPNTSFCFLDIRSPGLGDTAMYLCATSRDGGSGNEKLFFGSGTQLSVL.

The chain joins TRBV6-5 to TRBJ1-5; 10 bases map to TRBD1. J lost 4 bases, V lost 7 bases, and 7 bases had no gene match. The CDR3 length is 15 residues. Germline CDR1 and CDR2: MNHEY and SVGAGI. The CDR3 DNA reads TGTGCCAGCACCGACAGGACAGGGGGAAATCAGCCCCAGCATTTT. Its protein product is CASTDRTGGNQPQHF.

As regards this clone: In the same sample, other DNA sequences code for this CDR3. The V call is TRBV3-1 (or the pseudogene TRBV3-2), the J call TRBJ1-1; 7 bases are shared with TRBD1. J gave up 11 bases and V 0 bases, and 3 bases lay outside the gene matches. Looked up from germline, CDR1 is LGHDT and CDR2 is YNNKEL (reference sequence). This CDR3 region has 12 residues. CDR3 DNA sequence: TGTGCCAGCAGCCAAGACAGGGGGAGGGCTTTCTTT. It is translated as CASSQDRGRAFF.

This clone was seen a few times. The chain has TRBV6-2 or TRBV6-3 and TRBJ2-7; D assignment may be TRBD1 or TRBD2 (5 bases each). Germline loops: CDR1 MNHEY, CDR2 SVGEGT. The V and J ends lost 2 bases and 0 bases respectively, with 14 bases between them. CDR3 length: 16 amino acids. The CDR3 spells CASSYEVGAPSYEQYF. The CDR3 DNA is TGTGCCAGCAGTTACGAGGTCGGGGCCCCCTCCTACGAGCAGTACTTC.

V gene TRBV7-9 combines with J gene TRBJ2-7; D possibly corresponds to TRBD2 (6 bases). Per germline, CDR1 SEHNR and CDR2 FQNEAQ (reference sequence). This CDR3 region has 16 residues. V gave up 2 bases and J gave up 4 bases, with 18 bases separating them. The CDR3 coding sequence is TGTGCCAGCAGCTTATCCCCCTCGCGGGGAGGATACGAGCAGTACTTC. As protein: CASSLSPSRGGYEQYF.